This T cell receptor beta chain is drawn from a study of cytomegalovirus exposure and HLA in healthy donors. Study-level results: HLA alleles were associated with 15,000 to 20,000 TCR beta sequences in a later analysis at 0.05 false discovery rate.

Notes on this clone: Antigen: not known.

PCR used 60 Vbeta primers and 13 Jbeta primers. The data were produced by immunoSEQ multiplex PCR, yet TCRdb's version contains in-frame clones alone and is incomplete. This table has some 29,000 clones, around 40% appearing once. Sequencing used PBMCs. The TCR comes from a woman between 50 and 59 years old in good health and CMV-seronegative.

CDR3: CASSVLASSTDTQYF. CDR3 nucleotides: TGTGCCAGCAGCGTTCTAGCATCTTCCACAGATACGCAGTATTTT. J is TRBJ2-3 and V is TRBV7-2, with D tentatively TRBD2 (5 bases). The CDR3 is 15 residues long. The germline gives CDR1 SGHTA, CDR2 FQGNSA. V lost 5 bases to trimming and J lost 2 bases, with 14 bases between them.